The rows below give T cell receptor beta chains drawn from one sample of a study of shared clonotypes between healthy human individuals. This table comes from immunoSEQ multiplex PCR, and its TCRdb copy is limited to in-frame clones, with some not included. The sample records some 2,000,000 clones, around 96% being singletons. The sequenced sample was naive CD8+ T cells sorted from blood. The receptors derive from a man younger than 35 in good health. Each CDR3 is given with its conserved first and last residue.

V,length,CDR3
TRBV15,12,CATSKVTGELFF
TRBV30,14,CAWSVLIGGNTIYF
TRBV6-5,13,CASSYSSDGPLHF
TRBV6-1,16,CASSEQGHLDPNGYTF
TRBV4-3,17,CASSQEPSSDHTDTQYF
TRBV5-4,15,CASSPTWGDDSPLHF
TRBV10-3,15,CAISESWGTQETQYF
TRBV4-1,17,CASSQDSGTSGLNEQFF
TRBV4-1,18,CASSHPGRDGGYNSPLHF
TRBV27,15,CASSLWTGGWETQYF
TRBV29-1,17,CSVDGGSLAGGSYEQYF
TRBV11-1,14,CASSFMQGRETQYF
TRBV25-1,12,CASSDESRELFF
TRBV6-5,14,CASSYSGSNQPQHF
TRBV11-2,15,CASSSRDSMNTEAFF
TRBV7-9,14,CASSLGQGTEKLFF